These 11 T cell receptor beta chains came from one sample sequenced in a study of blood T cell repertoires in COVID-19. Libraries were prepared by immunoSEQ multiplex PCR; TCRdb keeps only in-frame clonotypes and omits some of them. The sample records roughly 120,000 clones, 70% to 85% being singletons. Sequenced: peripheral blood. Every receptor here comes from a middle-aged man with acute or convalescent COVID-19.

The J gene is TRBJ2-7, the V gene TRBV6-1; the D is unclear. V was clipped by 0 bases and J by 2 bases, with 14 bases between them. Germline V gives CDR1 MNHNS, CDR2 SASEGT. The CDR3 is made up of 16 amino acids. CDR3 sequence (DNA): TGTGCCAGCAGTGAAGCCCCCGCAGGTACAACCTACGAGCAGTACTTC. Its protein product is CASSEAPAGTTYEQYF.

A remark on this clone: This CDR3 is also generated by other DNA sequences in the sample. The chain is built from TRBV27 and TRBJ2-5; 7 bases align to TRBD1. The V gene end was trimmed by 0 bases and the J gene end by 2 bases; junction bases not matched to a gene: 3. In germline, CDR1 is MNHEY, CDR2 SMNVEV (reference sequence). CDR3 size: 15 residues. The CDR3 here is CASSLSRQGQETQYF. As DNA, the CDR3 is TGTGCCAGCAGTTTATCCCGACAGGGACAAGAGACCCAGTACTTC.

The count of this clone is one. The genes are TRBV6-4 and TRBJ2-2; 7 bases align to TRBD2. Germline V gene lookup returns CDR1 MRHNA and CDR2 SNTAGT. The CDR3 runs to 16 residues. V was clipped by 3 bases and J by 6 bases; unmatched bases: 10. The CDR3 is CASSEGWEGKSGELFF. CDR3 bases: TGTGCCAGCAGTGAAGGATGGGAGGGAAAGTCCGGGGAGCTGTTTTTT.

In regard to this clone: Other DNA sequences of this sample code for an identical CDR3. CDR3: CASSQNRGNEQFF. CDR3 in DNA: TGTGCCAGCAGCCAAAACAGGGGAAATGAGCAGTTCTTC. This chain connects TRBV3-1 (or the pseudogene TRBV3-2) to TRBJ2-1, with 7 bases that match TRBD1. The V gene's germline CDR1 is LGHDT and CDR2 YNNKEL (reference sequence). V shed 2 bases and J 7 bases; nucleotides not matched to a gene: 2. The CDR3 sequence is 13 residues long.

The V gene is TRBV24-1, the J gene TRBJ2-3; D possibly corresponds to TRBD2 (5 bases). Per the germline V gene, CDR1 is KGHDR and CDR2 is SFDVKD. This CDR3 contains 17 residues. V lost 3 bases to trimming and J lost 2 bases, with 17 bases between them. CDR3 sequence: CATSDEGTSFLTDTQYF. The CDR3 DNA reads TGTGCCACCAGTGATGAGGGCACCAGTTTCCTCACAGATACGCAGTATTTT.

The chain uses TRBV5-1 and TRBJ2-5; possibly TRBD2 for D (6 bases). CDR3 size: 15 residues. Germline V lookup: CDR1 SGHRS, CDR2 YFSETQ. The V end lost 2 bases, the J end lost 5 bases, and 16 bases lay between the germline ends. The CDR3 sequence is CASSFGPDSGETQYF. The CDR3 DNA follows: TGCGCCAGCAGCTTTGGACCGGATAGCGGCGAGACCCAGTACTTC.

The chain recombines TRBV6-5 with TRBJ1-1; 8 bases agree with TRBD1. CDR1 is MNHEY, CDR2 SVGAGI, per germline. J lost 0 bases, V lost 5 bases, and 5 bases had no gene match. This CDR3 is 15 amino acids long. CDR3 sequence reads: CASSIRGRLNTEAFF. The CDR3 DNA is TGTGCCAGCAGTATCAGGGGGCGGTTGAACACTGAAGCTTTCTTT.

The chain links TRBV7-8 to TRBJ2-2, with a possible D match to TRBD1 (6 bases). Deletions cut 1 base from V and 4 bases from J, with 10 bases between. Germline lookup yields CDR1 SGHVS and CDR2 FQNEAQ. This CDR3 has 15 amino acids. CDR3 in amino acids: CASSLGQGFTGELFF. The CDR3 bases are TGTGCCAGCAGCTTAGGCCAGGGGTTCACCGGGGAGCTGTTTTTT.

The chain carries TRBV12-3 or TRBV12-4 and TRBJ2-5; tentative D call: TRBD2 (5 bases). With 3 bases removed from V and 5 bases from J, the gap between germline ends came to 10 bases. This CDR3 has 13 amino acids. The CDR3 DNA follows: TGTGCCAGCAGTTTGGACTCAAGGGAGACCCAGTACTTC. Translation gives CASSLDSRETQYF.

The CDR3 DNA follows: TGCGCCAGCAGCCAAGATGGGCTAGCGGTTTCCACAGATACGCAGTATTTT. This translates into CASSQDGLAVSTDTQYF. The rearrangement links TRBV4-1 to TRBJ2-3; 7 nucleotides match TRBD2. The CDR3 totals 17 residues. Germline V lookup: CDR1 MGHRA, CDR2 YSYEKL. With V trimmed by 0 bases and J by 2 bases, 8 bases remained unmatched.

V is TRBV6-6 and J is TRBJ1-5; 7 bases match TRBD1. CDR1 is MNHNY and CDR2 is SVGAGI in the germline V gene (reference sequence). This CDR3 comprises 13 residues. The trim removed 7 bases at V and 4 bases at J, leaving 4 bases unmatched. DNA for the CDR3: TGTGCCAGCAACTCAGGGGGGAATCAGCCCCAGCATTTT. Encoded protein: CASNSGGNQPQHF.